This entry concerns a single T cell receptor beta chain. Its target is not known. The PCR made use of 60 Vbeta and 13 Jbeta primers. Profiled with immunoSEQ multiplex PCR; TCRdb holds only in-frame clones, not every one. The sample shows about 140,000 clones, and about 2.3% sits with its ten largest clones. The data stem from a study of cytomegalovirus exposure and HLA in healthy donors. General study results and limits: Most TCR beta V segments were productive about 90% or about 30% of the time in an earlier analysis. V segments that were indistinguishable, TRBV6-2 and TRBV6-3 among them, were omitted from analysis.

Germline V gene data show CDR1 as SGHTA and CDR2 as FQGNSA. Trimming took 5 bases from V and 5 from J; bases not matched to a gene: 11. The CDR3 loop spans 16 amino acids. The V gene is TRBV7-2, the J gene TRBJ2-2; 7 bases align to TRBD2. The clonotype originates from a woman aged 18 to 35 in good health and CMV-seronegative. The specimen sequenced was PBMCs. The DNA for the CDR3 is TGTGCCAGCAGCACCCGACTAGCACAACCGACCGGGGAGCTGTTTTTT. It specifies CASSTRLAQPTGELFF.